These 14 T cell receptor beta chains came from one sample sequenced in a study of T cells in narcolepsy. Libraries were prepared by immunoSEQ multiplex PCR; TCRdb keeps only in-frame clonotypes and omits some of them. The sample lists over 30,000 clones, approximately 85% occurring once. Sequencing input: CD45RA- memory CD4+ T cells from PBMCs. Receptors originate from a human donor with narcolepsy.

The genes are TRBV19 and TRBJ2-7; the match to TRBD2 covers 7 bases. J gave up 4 bases and V 6 bases, and 6 bases lay outside the gene matches. There are 13 residues in the CDR3. Per germline, CDR1 LNHDA and CDR2 SQIVND (reference sequence). The CDR3 loop reads CASRLGGGYEQYF. In nucleotides, the CDR3 is TGTGCCAGTAGGCTAGGCGGGGGATACGAGCAGTACTTC. Full variable domain (rest looked up from reference TRBV19 and TRBJ2-7): DGGITQSPKYLFRKEGQNVTLSCEQNLNHDAMYWYRQDPGQGLRLIYYSQIVNDFQKGDIAEGYSVSREKKESFPLTVTSAQKNPTAFYLCASRLGGGYEQYFGPGTRLTVT.

This chain links TRBV9 with TRBJ1-2, with D unclear. Germline V CDR1 and CDR2: SGDLS, YYNGEE. The CDR3 length is 13 residues. V dropped 1 base and J dropped 3 bases, with 7 bases sitting between them. The CDR3 sequence: CASSVRVDYGYTF. The DNA for the CDR3 is TGTGCCAGCAGCGTAAGGGTAGACTATGGCTACACCTTC.

The chain has TRBV10-3 and TRBJ2-5, with 13 bases aligning to TRBD2. Germline CDR1 ENHRY, CDR2 SYGVKD. The CDR3 spans 14 residues. With V trimmed by 6 bases and J by 5 bases, 3 bases remained unmatched. In nucleotides, the CDR3 is TGTGCCATCAGCGGGACTAGCGGGGCGGAGACCCAGTACTTC. It is translated as CAISGTSGAETQYF.

The chain couples TRBV2 to TRBJ1-5; weak D call: TRBD1 (5 bases). CDR3 length equals 15 residues. The germline V and J ends were trimmed by 10 bases and 3 bases, with 19 bases remaining between them. Germline-derived CDR1 and CDR2 are SNHLY and FYNNEI. CDR3 DNA: TGTGCCACCCAGGCATCCGGGACGATCAATCAGCCCCAGCATTTT. It is translated as CATQASGTINQPQHF.

In its sample, this clone was seen a few times. The V gene is TRBV7-9, the J gene TRBJ1-2, with TRBD1 matching over 7 bases. The germline V gene has CDR1 SEHNR and CDR2 FQNEAQ (reference sequence). Trimming at V came to 5 bases and at J to 3 bases, leaving 9 bases not matched to a gene. This CDR3 region has 15 residues. The CDR3 region has the DNA TGTGCCAGCAGCCCCAGTGACAGGGCGGACTATGGCTACACCTTC. The encoded protein is CASSPSDRADYGYTF.

This rearrangement joins TRBV7-2 to TRBJ1-1; D is uncertain. V dropped 6 bases and J dropped 0 bases, with 14 bases sitting between them. Per germline, CDR1 SGHTA and CDR2 FQGNSA. The CDR3 covers 15 residues. The CDR3 spells CASRDRPAVNTEAFF. CDR3 DNA: TGTGCCAGCAGGGACCGACCTGCCGTGAACACTGAAGCTTTCTTT.

The V and J genes are TRBV18 and TRBJ2-2; a possible D gene is TRBD1 (6 bases). The CDR3 is made up of 14 amino acids. V was shortened by 3 bases and J by 4 bases, with 9 bases between the two germline ends. Germline CDR1 KGHSH, CDR2 LQKENI. The CDR3 DNA sequence: TGTGCCAGCTCACCCCCAGGGGTCACCGGGGAGCTGTTTTTT. The encoded protein is CASSPPGVTGELFF.

This rearrangement joins TRBV9 to TRBJ1-5; D uncertain. The ends were cut back, 0 bases at V and 2 bases at J, with 9 bases in the middle. Germline V gives CDR1 SGDLS, CDR2 YYNGEE. The CDR3 spans 15 residues. The DNA for the CDR3 is TGTGCCAGCAGCGTAGGAAGTAGCGGCAATCAGCCCCAGCATTTT. It translates to CASSVGSSGNQPQHF.

The chain employs TRBV11-2 and TRBJ1-5, with D unresolved. CDR3 length equals 13 residues. The V end was cut by 4 bases, the J end by 5 bases, with 9 bases between. CDR1 SGHAT and CDR2 FQNNGV come from the germline V gene. CDR3 in amino acids: CASSSREDQPQHF. CDR3 nucleotide sequence: TGTGCCAGCAGCTCCCGTGAGGATCAGCCCCAGCATTTT. Drawing the rest from reference TRBV11-2 and TRBJ1-5, the complete variable domain is EAGVAQSPRYKIIEKRQSVAFWCNPISGHATLYWYQQILGQGPKLLIQFQNNGVVDDSQLPKDRFSAERLKGVDSTLKIQPAKLEDSAVYLCASSSREDQPQHFGDGTRLSIL.

The chain is built from TRBV6-5 and TRBJ2-1; 7 bases are shared with TRBD1. The V segment lost 2 bases and the J segment 10 bases; nucleotides outside the gene matches: 5. CDR1 is MNHEY, CDR2 SVGAGI, per germline. This CDR3 contains 13 residues. The CDR3 sequence: CASSYRGRREQFF. CDR3 nucleotide sequence: TGTGCCAGCAGTTACAGGGGGCGCCGGGAGCAGTTCTTC.

V is TRBV4-1 and J is TRBJ2-7; TRBD2 matches at 10 bases. V shed 4 bases, J shed 1 base, and the junction held 7 bases outside the gene matches. This CDR3 has 16 amino acids. Germline V gene sequence: CDR1 MGHRA, CDR2 YSYEKL. CDR3 sequence reads: CASSPSPSGGSYEQYF. The CDR3 nucleotides read TGCGCCAGCAGCCCCAGTCCTAGCGGGGGTTCCTACGAGCAGTACTTC.

The V call is TRBV5-1, the J call TRBJ2-1, with a tentative D call TRBD2 (6 bases). V dropped 0 bases and J dropped 7 bases, with 11 bases sitting between them. Looked up from germline, CDR1 is SGHRS and CDR2 is YFSETQ. CDR3 length: 14 residues. DNA of the CDR3: TGCGCCAGCAGCTTGGATAGCGGAAGGAATGAGCAGTTCTTC. This encodes CASSLDSGRNEQFF. Combining the CDR3 with reference TRBV5-1 and TRBJ2-1 gives the whole variable domain KAGVTQTPRYLIKTRGQQVTLSCSPISGHRSVSWYQQTPGQGLQFLFEYFSETQRNKGNFPGRFSGRQFSNSRSEMNVSTLELGDSALYLCASSLDSGRNEQFFGPGTRLTVL.

In its sample, this clone was seen once. V gene TRBV27 combines with J gene TRBJ2-4, with TRBD2 matching 10 bases. The junction had 2 bases not matched to a gene; V was cut back by 6 bases and J by 6 bases. CDR3 length: 13 residues. Germline V gene data show CDR1 as MNHEY and CDR2 as SMNVEV (reference sequence). DNA of the CDR3: TGTGCCAGCAGAGCTAGCGGGGGAAACATTCAGTACTTC. Amino acids: CASRASGGNIQYF.

In DNA, the CDR3 is TGTGCCAGCAGTGTCAAGGCAGGGCGCACAGATACGCAGTATTTT. It yields the protein CASSVKAGRTDTQYF. The chain joins TRBV2 to TRBJ2-3, with D maybe TRBD1 (5 bases). The CDR3 contains 15 residues. The V end lost 4 bases, the J end lost 1 base, and 12 bases lay between the germline ends. Per the germline V gene, CDR1 is SNHLY and CDR2 is FYNNEI.